In this sample, the clone carrying this TCR beta chain turned up once. The sample belongs to a study of blood T cell repertoires in COVID-19. Germline CDR1 and CDR2: WSHSY and SAAADI. V lost 4 bases, J lost 3 bases, and 9 bases stayed unmatched. The CDR3 totals 15 residues. The data were produced by immunoSEQ multiplex PCR, yet TCRdb's version contains in-frame clones alone and is incomplete. The profile shows roughly 35,000 clones, roughly 88% of them singletons. This sequence joins TRBV10-2 and TRBJ2-7, with 7 bases fitting TRBD1. This clonotype originated in a man between 60 and 70 years old with active COVID-19. The sample comprised peripheral blood. CDR3 coding DNA: TGCGCCAGCAGTGCCGAAATGGGACAGAGCTACGAGCAGTACTTC. Residues: CASSAEMGQSYEQYF.